This T cell receptor beta chain was retrieved from a study of neoadjuvant anti-PD-1 for oral cavity cancer (dated by TCRdb to the early 2020s). Looking at the study overall: Three to four biweekly doses of nivolumab at 3 mg/kg were mostly administered to patients before curative-intent surgical resection. For patients who did not progress, a fourth nivolumab dose was given around day 43, followed by definitive surgical resection on days 50-56. Responders were defined as patients with complete response, partial response or stable disease by RECIST 1.1; non-responders were defined as patients with progression. The parent correlative cohort included under 15 patients, with an approximately 33% response rate.

Taken from the germline V gene (reference sequence), the CDR1 and CDR2 loops are MNHEY and SMNVEV. Reading from cysteine to phenylalanine, the CDR3 counts 15 amino acids. The entry retains the CDR3 DNA only, 45 bases that are in frame from base 1. Between the V and J ends, shortened by 5 bases and 7 bases respectively, the junction contains 21 bases. Regarding this clone: Its antigen remains undetermined. No per-base quality is available; no much larger clone lies one base away.

General study outcomes and caveats: A higher pretreatment blood Treg/Th17 ratio correlated with both higher pretreatment blood TCRbeta clonality and lower post-treatment tumor TCRbeta clonality. Within PBMCs, T cell clonality (Gini index) was significantly higher in non-responders than responders after neoadjuvant nivolumab. Only a few patients per response group were included in the TCR analyses, and the authors called for validation in larger cohorts.

For deep sequencing of PBMC libraries, mostly roughly 0.5 ug of input genomic DNA was used, and six replicates were run per sample. TCRbeta libraries were prepared with the immunoSEQ hsTCRbeta kit according to the manufacturer's instructions. Sequencing of the completed libraries took place using an Illumina NovaSeq 6000 S4 flow cell after they had been pooled to about 3 nM. In the original analysis: Raw data preprocessing and quality control were performed with the immunoSEQ Analyzer. The analysis was restricted to productive rearrangements, with each unique CDR3 amino acid sequence defining a clonotype. Repertoire clonality was estimated as the Gini-Simpson index, which was computed with the R package tcR. Gini indices were compared with Student's t test, and associations with tumor size change were assessed by Pearson correlation. TCRdb provides this immuneACCESS table in a form limited to in-frame rearrangements. Some clones are lacking; in checked studies, under half of them reflect an unresolved V gene, and why the rest are absent is not known. V and J calls plus clone size are reproduced from that table; the DNA served to infer D and trimming. The sample records around 9,100 clones, roughly 60% of which are singletons. The ten largest account for approximately 4% of the sample.

The sample's time point label is to be understood as: after neoadjuvant nivolumab, at surgical resection. Patients were newly diagnosed with stage II-IVA oral cavity squamous cell carcinoma and had received no prior systemic or radiation treatment. Everyone in the cohort had locally advanced, HPV-negative oral cavity squamous cell carcinoma. No culture maintenance or expansion was done, as the peripheral blood mononuclear cells went straight to analysis. Samples came from a longitudinal correlative study of a single-arm phase II trial of neoadjuvant nivolumab in oral cavity squamous cell carcinoma. Subject-matched pre- and post-treatment PBMCs and tumors from three responders and three non-responders were subjected to genomic DNA-based TCRbeta sequencing. Peripheral blood mononuclear cells were collected once before nivolumab treatment and again after treatment, at the time of surgery. The Maxwell RSC DNA from Cells kit was used to isolate genomic DNA from PBMCs.

Rearrangement joined TRBV27 to TRBJ2-7; a tentative D match to TRBD2 spans 6 bases. The sequence came from a person aged 35-80 years with oral cavity squamous cell carcinoma. The specimen was PBMCs, collected after nivolumab (anti-PD-1) treatment. CDR3 region: CASSPWGSSGGEQYF. The DNA reads as follows: TGTGCCAGCAGTCCCTGGGGTTCTTCTGGGGGGGAGCAGTACTTC.